One TCR beta chain is described in this entry. Some clones are missing from TCRdb's copy, which holds only in-frame ones; the method was immunoSEQ multiplex PCR. The data contain around 200,000 clones, 85% to 95% of them seen just once; the ten biggest clones take up 1.4% to 1.5%. The junction had 6 bases not matched to a gene; V was cut back by 4 bases and J by 6 bases. CDR1 is SNHLY and CDR2 is FYNNEI in the germline V gene. The CDR3 runs 13 residues. The data stem from a study of control samples from healthy donors and cancer patients. The rearrangement joins TRBV2 to TRBJ2-7; TRBD1 agrees at 7 bases. The specimen was blood. This TCR came from a man younger than 35 in good health. The CDR3 sequence: CASSVNRGSEQYF. CDR3 coding DNA: TGTGCCAGCAGTGTAAACAGGGGCTCCGAGCAGTACTTC.